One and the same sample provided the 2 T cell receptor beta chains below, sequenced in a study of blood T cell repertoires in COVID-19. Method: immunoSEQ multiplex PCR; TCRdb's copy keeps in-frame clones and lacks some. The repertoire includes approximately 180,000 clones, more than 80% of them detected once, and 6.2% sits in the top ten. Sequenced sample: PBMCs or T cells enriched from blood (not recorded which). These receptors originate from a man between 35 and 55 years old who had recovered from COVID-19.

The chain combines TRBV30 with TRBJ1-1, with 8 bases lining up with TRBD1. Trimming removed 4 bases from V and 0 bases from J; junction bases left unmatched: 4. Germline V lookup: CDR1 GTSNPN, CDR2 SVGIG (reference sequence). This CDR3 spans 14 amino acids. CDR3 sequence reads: CAWTQQGVNTEAFF. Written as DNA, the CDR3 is TGTGCCTGGACCCAACAGGGGGTGAACACTGAAGCTTTCTTT.

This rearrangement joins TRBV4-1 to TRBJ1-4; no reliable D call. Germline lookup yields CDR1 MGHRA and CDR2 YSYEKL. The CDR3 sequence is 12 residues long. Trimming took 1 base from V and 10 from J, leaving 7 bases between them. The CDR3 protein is CASSQGEGKLFF. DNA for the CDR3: TGCGCCAGCAGCCAAGGGGAGGGAAAACTGTTTTTT.